The 24 T cell receptor beta chains listed next were all sequenced from one sample in a study of molecular identifiers for immune sequencing clone quantification. TCRdb fed the PCR reads into MiXCR, producing one record per CDR3 protein. The sample holds approximately 590,000 distinct CDR3 sequences, over 25% seen once. Sequencing used naive CD8+ T cells from blood, with Jurkat cell RNA spiked in. Subset in this sample: FACS-sorted CD8+CD4-CCR7+CD45RA+ naive T cells. All receptors derive from a human donor in good health. Some libraries in this study had Jurkat cell RNA spiked in.

This clonotype was detected ten times or more. The J gene is TRBJ2-5, the V gene TRBV7-6; TRBD2 aligns across 8 bases. Trimming cost V 5 bases and J 9 bases; bases outside gene matches: 20. This CDR3 has 17 amino acids. The germline V gene has CDR1 SGHVS and CDR2 FNYEAQ. In DNA, the CDR3 is TGTGCCAGCAGCCCATATGAGCGGGGGCGAACCAAGAGTCCCCAGTACTTC. Protein product: CASSPYERGRTKSPQYF.

A few counts support this clonotype. The CDR3 DNA reads TGTGCCAGCAGTTACGTATGGGCAGGGGGCAGGAATGAGCAGTTCTTC. Translating gives CASSYVWAGGRNEQFF. J is TRBJ2-1 and V is TRBV6-2 or TRBV6-3; 8 bases line up with TRBD1. Germline-derived CDR1 and CDR2 are MNHEY and SVGEGT. J gave up 7 bases and V 2 bases, and 10 bases lay outside the gene matches. CDR3 length: 16 residues.

This clonotype occurred a few times. This rearrangement joins TRBV4-1 to TRBJ2-1, with a possible D match to TRBD2 (6 bases). The V gene's germline CDR1 is MGHRA and CDR2 YSYEKL. Trimming removed 0 bases at V and 4 bases at J, with 10 bases between. The length of the CDR3 is 15 residues. The DNA for the CDR3 is TGCGCCAGCAGCCAAGAGCCTAGCGCGTACAATGAGCAGTTCTTC. Its translation: CASSQEPSAYNEQFF.

Concerning this clonotype: A much larger clone lies a single base off, so this may be a read error. This chain uses TRBV6-5 with TRBJ1-1; D not resolved. The CDR3 is 13 amino acids. The germline V gene encodes CDR1 MNHEY and CDR2 SVGAGI. CDR3 coding DNA: TGTGCCAGCAGTTACTCTGCCTTCACTGAAGCTCTCTTT. Amino acid sequence: CASSYSAFTEALF.

This clonotype was found many times. The chain recombines TRBV7-9 with TRBJ2-3, with 13 bases identical to TRBD2. Per germline, CDR1 SEHNR and CDR2 FQNEAQ (reference sequence). This CDR3 spans 19 amino acids. V lost 5 bases and J lost 0; bases outside the gene matches: 11. The CDR3 DNA sequence: TGTGCCAGCAGCCCAACTAGCGGGAGGGCCTTCCCTAGCACAGATACGCAGTATTTT. Its protein is CASSPTSGRAFPSTDTQYF.

A single count supports this clonotype. The junction departs from germline at one end; a sequencing error may be responsible. The rearrangement links TRBV5-6 to TRBJ2-7; tentatively, D is TRBD2 (6 bases). The CDR3 runs to 12 residues. CDR1 and CDR2 from the germline V gene are SGHDT and YYEEEE. The CDR3 DNA reads TGTGCCGGCAGCCTGACTAGTTTCGAGCAGTACTTC. Translation: CAGSLTSFEQYF.

The chain recombines TRBV27 with TRBJ2-7, with 7 bases fitting TRBD2. Germline V gene sequence: CDR1 MNHEY, CDR2 SMNVEV (reference sequence). The trim removed 5 bases at V and 3 bases at J, leaving 7 bases unmatched. The CDR3 sequence is 14 residues long. The DNA for the CDR3 is TGTGCCAGCAGTCAGCGGGATGGGGGCTACGAGCAGTACTTC. The encoded protein is CASSQRDGGYEQYF.

V is TRBV7-9 and J is TRBJ1-1; 9 nucleotides line up with TRBD1. V dropped 5 bases and J dropped 5; count of bases not matched to a gene: 6. The CDR3 consists of 14 residues. The germline gives CDR1 SEHNR, CDR2 FQNEAQ (reference sequence). DNA of the CDR3: TGTGCCAGCAGCCCCATGACAGGGGGGACTGAAGCTTTCTTT. Translation gives CASSPMTGGTEAFF.

This clonotype was counted between two and nine times. CDR3 protein: CASSFEGGGELFF. For the CDR3, the DNA is TGTGCCAGCAGTTTCGAGGGGGGCGGGGAGCTGTTTTTT. V usage is TRBV12-3 or TRBV12-4 and J usage is TRBJ2-2; either TRBD1 or TRBD2 may supply D (6 bases each). V lost 3 bases to trimming and J lost 7 bases, with 9 bases between them. This CDR3 region has 13 residues.

The sample holds many counts of this clonotype. The chain recombines TRBV19 with TRBJ2-7; D possibly uses TRBD1 or TRBD2 (5 bases each). V gave up 6 bases and J gave up 4 bases, with 13 bases separating them. The CDR3 length is 13 residues. Germline V gene sequence: CDR1 LNHDA, CDR2 SQIVND (reference sequence). The CDR3 is CASSLRDGYEQYF. The CDR3 region has the DNA TGTGCCAGTAGCCTCCGGGACGGGTACGAGCAGTACTTC.

This clonotype was observed a few times. The J gene is TRBJ2-7, the V gene TRBV19; D might be TRBD2 (7 bases). The V gene lost 6 bases and the J gene lost 0 bases, with 18 bases spanning the gap. The CDR3 has 16 residues. Germline V CDR1 and CDR2: LNHDA, SQIVND (reference sequence). The CDR3: CASSTEEGGNSYEQYF. CDR3 nucleotides: TGTGCCAGTAGCACAGAGGAGGGGGGGAACTCCTACGAGCAGTACTTC.

This clonotype was recorded at least ten times. The rearrangement joins TRBV7-9 to TRBJ1-6; D may be TRBD1 (6 bases). This CDR3 is 12 amino acids long. Germline CDR1 and CDR2: SEHNR and FQNEAQ (reference sequence). V lost 5 bases to trimming and J lost 8 bases, with 7 bases between them. CDR3 amino acids: CASSQGYSPLHF. The CDR3, as DNA: TGTGCCAGCAGCCAGGGGTATTCACCCCTCCACTTT.

This clonotype was detected a few times. The chain combines TRBV4-1 with TRBJ1-1, with a weak D call TRBD1 (5 bases). Germline V gene lookup returns CDR1 MGHRA and CDR2 YSYEKL. The CDR3 is made up of 16 amino acids. Trimming stripped 0 bases from V and 1 base from J, with 12 bases between. CDR3 DNA: TGCGCCAGCAGCCAAGATTTAAGGGGTCCGAACACTGAAGCTTTCTTT. It codes for CASSQDLRGPNTEAFF.

This chain uses TRBV7-8 with TRBJ1-6; 11 bases fit TRBD1. CDR1 and CDR2 (germline): SGHVS, FQNEAQ. The junction had 2 bases not matched to a gene; V was cut back by 4 bases and J by 6 bases. The CDR3 spans 15 residues. The CDR3: CASSWGTGGNSPLHF. The CDR3 nucleotides are TGTGCCAGCAGCTGGGGGACAGGGGGTAATTCACCCCTCCACTTT.

This clonotype was seen a few times. This chain connects TRBV10-3 to TRBJ2-3, with a weak D call TRBD1 (6 bases). Trimming left V 0 bases short and J 0 bases short, with 7 bases between. The germline V gene has CDR1 ENHRY and CDR2 SYGVKD. The CDR3 spans 15 residues. CDR3 DNA sequence: TGTGCCATCAGTGAGTCTAGGGGGAGCACAGATACGCAGTATTTT. Residues: CAISESRGSTDTQYF.

This clonotype was recorded a few times. J is TRBJ2-2 and V is TRBV5-6; 10 bases fit TRBD2. The CDR3 covers 16 residues. Unmatched junction bases numbered 8, after V lost 2 bases and J lost 7 bases. Germline loops: CDR1 SGHDT, CDR2 YYEEEE. The CDR3, as DNA: TGTGCCAGCAGCTTTTTGACTAGCGGGTTTCACGGGGAGCTGTTTTTT. Its protein product is CASSFLTSGFHGELFF.

Many counts were recorded for this clonotype. The chain has TRBV24-1 and TRBJ2-6; D is uncertain. V lost 3 bases, J lost 3 bases, and 8 bases lay in between. The germline CDR1 and CDR2 sequences are KGHDR and SFDVKD. The CDR3 runs to 15 residues. This CDR3 reads CATSDQTSGANVLTF. CDR3 DNA sequence: TGTGCCACCAGTGATCAAACCAGTGGGGCCAACGTCCTGACTTTC.

The chain combines TRBV18 with TRBJ1-1, with D uncertain. CDR3 length equals 16 residues. The V gene's germline CDR1 is KGHSH and CDR2 LQKENI. The ends were cut back, 0 bases at V and 0 bases at J, with 11 bases in the middle. For the CDR3, the DNA is TGTGCCAGCTCACCACCAGCCTCCGCCATGAACACTGAAGCTTTCTTT. Its protein product is CASSPPASAMNTEAFF.

The chain couples TRBV6-5 to TRBJ2-1; D remains ambiguous. Trimming pared 4 bases from V and 6 bases from J, leaving 7 bases between. The CDR3 covers 12 residues. CDR1 and CDR2 from the germline V gene are MNHEY and SVGAGI. DNA of the CDR3: TGTGCCAGCAGTTCGACGATCAATGAGCAGTTCTTC. Its protein product is CASSSTINEQFF.

The chain couples TRBV6-5 to TRBJ2-2; D may be TRBD1 or TRBD2 (6 bases each). The length of the CDR3 is 14 residues. Germline values: CDR1 MNHEY, CDR2 SVGAGI. V shed 10 bases and J shed 2 bases, with 14 bases lying between them. CDR3 nucleotide sequence: TGTGCCACCCAGGGGAGGTTTAACACCGGGGAGCTGTTTTTT. Encoded protein: CATQGRFNTGELFF.

The sample holds many counts of this clonotype. The J gene is TRBJ2-3, the V gene TRBV24-1, with 7 nucleotides matching TRBD1. Germline V gene data show CDR1 as KGHDR and CDR2 as SFDVKD. This CDR3 spans 15 amino acids. V lost 3 bases and J lost 5; bases outside the gene matches: 7. The CDR3 is CATSDKDRLGDTQYF. Here the CDR3 DNA reads TGTGCCACCAGTGATAAGGACAGGCTTGGAGATACGCAGTATTTT.

This clonotype has a handful of counts. The chain is built from TRBV4-2 and TRBJ2-7, with 7 positions matching TRBD1. Germline trimming cut 0 bases from V and 3 bases from J; bases unmatched to any gene: 2. The CDR3 runs to 14 residues. Germline CDR1 reads LGHNA; CDR2 reads YNFKEQ. The CDR3 sequence is CASSQEGQFYEQYF. The DNA of the CDR3 is TGTGCCAGCAGCCAAGAGGGACAGTTCTACGAGCAGTACTTC.

This clonotype was detected ten times or more. The germline gene is not matched at one end of the junction; a read error may be the cause. J is TRBJ2-3 and V is TRBV18; D is tentatively TRBD1 or TRBD2 (5 bases each). Germline V gene lookup returns CDR1 KGHSH and CDR2 LQKENI. The CDR3 loop spans 15 amino acids. The CDR3 bases are TGTGCCAGCTCATCACCGGGACGCTCAACAGATACGCAGTATTTT. It encodes CASSSPGRSTDTQYF.

Many counts were recorded for this clonotype. CDR3 protein: CASSLIQSEQYF. The CDR3 region has the DNA TGTGCCAGCAGCTTGATTCAGTCCGAGCAGTACTTC. The chain employs TRBV5-6 and TRBJ2-7; the D is unclear. The V end was cut by 1 base, the J end by 6 bases, with 8 bases between. CDR3 length: 12 residues. Germline lookup yields CDR1 SGHDT and CDR2 YYEEEE.